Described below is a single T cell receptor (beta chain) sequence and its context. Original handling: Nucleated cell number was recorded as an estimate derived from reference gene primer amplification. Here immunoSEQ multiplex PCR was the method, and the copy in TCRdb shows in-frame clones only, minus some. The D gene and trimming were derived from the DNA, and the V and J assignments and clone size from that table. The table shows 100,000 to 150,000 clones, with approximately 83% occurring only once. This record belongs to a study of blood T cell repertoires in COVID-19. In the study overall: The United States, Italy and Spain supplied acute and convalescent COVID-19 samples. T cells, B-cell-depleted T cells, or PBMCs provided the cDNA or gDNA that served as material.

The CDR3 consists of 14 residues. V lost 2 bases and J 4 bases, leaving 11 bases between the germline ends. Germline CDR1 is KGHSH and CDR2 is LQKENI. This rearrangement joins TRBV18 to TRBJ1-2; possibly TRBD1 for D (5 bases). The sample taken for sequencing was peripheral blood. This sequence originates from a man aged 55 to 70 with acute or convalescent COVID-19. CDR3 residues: CASSPAGARYGYTF. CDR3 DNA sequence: TGTGCCAGCTCACCAGCTGGGGCACGCTATGGCTACACCTTC.